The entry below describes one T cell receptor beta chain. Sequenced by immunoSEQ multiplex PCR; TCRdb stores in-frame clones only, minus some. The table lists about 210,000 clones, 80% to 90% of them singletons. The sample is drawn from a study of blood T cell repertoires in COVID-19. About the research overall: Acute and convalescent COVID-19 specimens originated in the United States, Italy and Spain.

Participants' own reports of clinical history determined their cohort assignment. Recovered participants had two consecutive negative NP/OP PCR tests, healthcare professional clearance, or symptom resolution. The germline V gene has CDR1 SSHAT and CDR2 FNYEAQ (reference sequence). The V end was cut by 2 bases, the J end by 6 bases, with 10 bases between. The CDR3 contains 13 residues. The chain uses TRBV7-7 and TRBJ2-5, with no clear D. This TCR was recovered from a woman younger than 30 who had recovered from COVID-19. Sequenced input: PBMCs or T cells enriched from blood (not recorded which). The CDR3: CASSLHPGQTQYF. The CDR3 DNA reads TGTGCCAGCAGCTTACATCCTGGGCAGACCCAGTACTTC.